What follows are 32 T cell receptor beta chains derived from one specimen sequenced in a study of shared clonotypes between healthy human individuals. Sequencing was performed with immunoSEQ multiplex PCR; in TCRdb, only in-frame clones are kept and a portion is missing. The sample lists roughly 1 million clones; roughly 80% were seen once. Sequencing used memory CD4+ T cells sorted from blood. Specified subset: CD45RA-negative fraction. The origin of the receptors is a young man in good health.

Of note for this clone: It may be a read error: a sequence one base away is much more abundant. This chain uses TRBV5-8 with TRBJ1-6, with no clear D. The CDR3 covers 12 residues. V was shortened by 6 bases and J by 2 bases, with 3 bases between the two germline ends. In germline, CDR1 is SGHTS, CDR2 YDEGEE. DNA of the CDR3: TGTGCCAGCAACCCCTATAATTCACCCCTCCACTTT. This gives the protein CASNPYNSPLHF.

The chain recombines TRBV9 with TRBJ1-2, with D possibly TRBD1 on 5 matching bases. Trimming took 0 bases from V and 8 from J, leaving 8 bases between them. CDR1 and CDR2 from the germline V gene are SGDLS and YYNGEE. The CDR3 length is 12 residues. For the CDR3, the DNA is TGTGCCAGCAGCGTAGGGGGCGGAGGCTACACCTTC. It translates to CASSVGGGGYTF.

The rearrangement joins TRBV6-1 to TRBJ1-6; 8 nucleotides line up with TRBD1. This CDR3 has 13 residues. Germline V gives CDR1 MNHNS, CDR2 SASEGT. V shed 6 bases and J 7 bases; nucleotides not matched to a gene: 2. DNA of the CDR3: TGTGCCAGCAGGACAGGGGAGAATTCACCCCTCCACTTT. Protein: CASRTGENSPLHF.

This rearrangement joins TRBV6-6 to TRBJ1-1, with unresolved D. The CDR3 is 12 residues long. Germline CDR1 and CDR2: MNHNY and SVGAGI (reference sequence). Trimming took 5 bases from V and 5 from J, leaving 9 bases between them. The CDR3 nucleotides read TGTGCCAGCAGTCCTGGGGAGACTGAAGCTTTCTTT. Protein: CASSPGETEAFF.

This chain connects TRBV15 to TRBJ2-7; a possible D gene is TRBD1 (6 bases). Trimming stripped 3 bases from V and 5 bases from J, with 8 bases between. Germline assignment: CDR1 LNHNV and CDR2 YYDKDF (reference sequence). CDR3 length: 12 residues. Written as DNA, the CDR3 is TGTGCCACCAGCAGCAGGGGTGACGAGCAGTACTTC. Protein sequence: CATSSRGDEQYF.

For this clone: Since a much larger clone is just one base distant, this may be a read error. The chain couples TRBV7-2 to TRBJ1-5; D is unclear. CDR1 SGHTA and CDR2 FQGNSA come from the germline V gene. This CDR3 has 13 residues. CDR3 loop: CASSPGSNQSQHF. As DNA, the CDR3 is TGTGCCAGCAGCCCCGGCTCCAATCAGTCCCAGCATTTT.

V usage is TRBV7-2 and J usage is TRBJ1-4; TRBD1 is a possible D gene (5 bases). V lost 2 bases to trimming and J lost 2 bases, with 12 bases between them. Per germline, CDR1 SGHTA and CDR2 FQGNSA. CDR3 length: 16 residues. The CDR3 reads CASSLPTGFTNEKLFF. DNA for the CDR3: TGTGCCAGCAGCTTACCTACAGGTTTCACTAATGAAAAACTGTTTTTT.

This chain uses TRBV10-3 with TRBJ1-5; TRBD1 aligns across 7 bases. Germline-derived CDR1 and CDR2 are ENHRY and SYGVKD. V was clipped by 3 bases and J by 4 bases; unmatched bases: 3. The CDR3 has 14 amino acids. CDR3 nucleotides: TGTGCCATCAGTGACTGGGACAGTAATCAGCCCCAGCATTTT. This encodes CAISDWDSNQPQHF.

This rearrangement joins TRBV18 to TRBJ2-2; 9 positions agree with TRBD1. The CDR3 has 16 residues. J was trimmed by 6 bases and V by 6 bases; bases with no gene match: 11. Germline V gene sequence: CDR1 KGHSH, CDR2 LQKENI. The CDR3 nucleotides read TGTGCCAGCTCGCGAACTCGGGACAGGGCAGCCGGGGAGCTGTTTTTT. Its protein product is CASSRTRDRAAGELFF.

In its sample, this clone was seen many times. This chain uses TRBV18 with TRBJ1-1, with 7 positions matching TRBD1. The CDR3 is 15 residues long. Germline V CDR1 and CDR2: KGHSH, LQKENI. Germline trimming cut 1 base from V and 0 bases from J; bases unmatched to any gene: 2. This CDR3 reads CASSPQGALNTEAFF. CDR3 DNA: TGTGCCAGCTCACCACAGGGGGCGTTGAACACTGAAGCTTTCTTT.

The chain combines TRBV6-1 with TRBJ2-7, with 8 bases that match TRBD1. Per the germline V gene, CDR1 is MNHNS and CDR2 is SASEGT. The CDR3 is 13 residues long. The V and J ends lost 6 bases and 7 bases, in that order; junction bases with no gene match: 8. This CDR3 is CASRSQGAGEQYF. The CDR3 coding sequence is TGTGCCAGCAGGTCCCAGGGGGCAGGGGAGCAGTACTTC.

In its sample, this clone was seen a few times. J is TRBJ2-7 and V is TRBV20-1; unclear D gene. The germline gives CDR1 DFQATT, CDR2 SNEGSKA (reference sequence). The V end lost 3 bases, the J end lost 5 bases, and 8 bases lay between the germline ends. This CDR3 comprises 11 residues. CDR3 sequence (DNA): TGCAGTGCTAGGTTGGACCACGAGCAGTACTTC. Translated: CSARLDHEQYF.

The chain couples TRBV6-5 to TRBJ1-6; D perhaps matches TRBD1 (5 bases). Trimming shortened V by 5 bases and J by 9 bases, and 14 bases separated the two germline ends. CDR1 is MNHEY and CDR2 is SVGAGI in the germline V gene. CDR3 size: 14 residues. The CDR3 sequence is CASSRSGSSSPLHF. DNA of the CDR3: TGTGCCAGCAGTCGATCAGGGAGTAGTTCACCCCTCCACTTT.

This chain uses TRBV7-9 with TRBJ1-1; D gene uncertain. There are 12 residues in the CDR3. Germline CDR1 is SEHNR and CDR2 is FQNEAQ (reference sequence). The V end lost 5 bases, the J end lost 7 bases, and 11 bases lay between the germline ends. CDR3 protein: CASSPDWGEAFF. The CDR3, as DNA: TGTGCCAGCAGCCCGGACTGGGGTGAAGCTTTCTTT.

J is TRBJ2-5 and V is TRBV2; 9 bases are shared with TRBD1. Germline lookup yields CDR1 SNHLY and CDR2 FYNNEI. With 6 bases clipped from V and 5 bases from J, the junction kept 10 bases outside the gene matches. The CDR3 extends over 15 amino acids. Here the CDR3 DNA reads TGTGCCAGCAGAGTGGGACAGGGCGGTTCGGAGACCCAGTACTTC. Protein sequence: CASRVGQGGSETQYF.

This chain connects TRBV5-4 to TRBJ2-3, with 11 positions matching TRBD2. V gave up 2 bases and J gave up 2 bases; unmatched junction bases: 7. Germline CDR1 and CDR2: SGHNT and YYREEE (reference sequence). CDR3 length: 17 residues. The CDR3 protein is CASSFYVAGGSTDTQYF. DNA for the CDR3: TGTGCCAGCAGCTTTTATGTAGCGGGGGGGTCCACAGATACGCAGTATTTT. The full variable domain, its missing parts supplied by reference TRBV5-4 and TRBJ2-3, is ETGVTQSPTHLIKTRGQQVTLRCSSQSGHNTVSWYQQALGQGPQFIFQYYREEENGRGNFPPRFSGLQFPNYSSELNVNALELDDSALYLCASSFYVAGGSTDTQYFGPGTRLTVL.

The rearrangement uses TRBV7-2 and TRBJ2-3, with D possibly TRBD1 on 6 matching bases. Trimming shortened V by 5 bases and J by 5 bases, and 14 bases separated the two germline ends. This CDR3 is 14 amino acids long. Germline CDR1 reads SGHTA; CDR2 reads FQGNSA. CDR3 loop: CASSPDLGGDTQYF. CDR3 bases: TGTGCCAGCAGCCCGGACCTAGGGGGAGATACGCAGTATTTT. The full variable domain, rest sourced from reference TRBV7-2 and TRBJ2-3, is GAGVSQSPSNKVTEKGKDVELRCDPISGHTALYWYRQSLGQGLEFLIYFQGNSAPDKSGLPSDRFSAERTGGSVSTLTIQRTQQEDSAVYLCASSPDLGGDTQYFGPGTRLTVL.

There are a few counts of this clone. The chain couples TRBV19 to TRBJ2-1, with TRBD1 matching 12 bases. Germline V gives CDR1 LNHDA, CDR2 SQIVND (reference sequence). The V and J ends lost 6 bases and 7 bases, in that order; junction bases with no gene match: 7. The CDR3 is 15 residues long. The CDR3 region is CASRGTGGTWNEQFF. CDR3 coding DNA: TGTGCCAGTAGGGGGACAGGGGGCACGTGGAATGAGCAGTTCTTC.

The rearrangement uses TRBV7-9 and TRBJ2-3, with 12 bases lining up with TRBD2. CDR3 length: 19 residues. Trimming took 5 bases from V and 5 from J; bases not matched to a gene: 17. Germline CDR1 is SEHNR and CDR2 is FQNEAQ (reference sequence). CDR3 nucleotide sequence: TGTGCCAGCAGCGCAAAGGGACCGACTAGCGGGGGAGGCGGAGATACGCAGTATTTT. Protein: CASSAKGPTSGGGGDTQYF.

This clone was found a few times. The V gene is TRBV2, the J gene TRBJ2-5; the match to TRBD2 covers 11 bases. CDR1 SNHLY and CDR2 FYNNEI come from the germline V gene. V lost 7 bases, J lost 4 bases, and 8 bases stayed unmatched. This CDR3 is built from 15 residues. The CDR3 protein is CASTIAGGPRETQYF. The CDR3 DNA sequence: TGTGCCAGCACTATAGCGGGAGGGCCGAGAGAGACCCAGTACTTC.

CDR3 in amino acids: CASSQRVGNNEQFF. The CDR3 DNA reads TGCGCCAGCAGTCAACGGGTGGGGAACAATGAGCAGTTCTTC. The chain recombines TRBV10-1 with TRBJ2-1; no firm D call. CDR1 and CDR2 from the germline V gene are WNHNN and SYGVQD (reference sequence). Trimming stripped 5 bases from V and 5 bases from J, with 13 bases between. The CDR3 totals 14 residues.

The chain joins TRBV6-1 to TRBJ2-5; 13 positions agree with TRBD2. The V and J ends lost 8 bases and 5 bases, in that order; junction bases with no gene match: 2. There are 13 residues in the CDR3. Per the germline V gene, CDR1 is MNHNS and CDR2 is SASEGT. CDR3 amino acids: CASLGLAGETQYF. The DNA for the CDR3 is TGTGCCAGCCTGGGACTAGCGGGGGAGACCCAGTACTTC.

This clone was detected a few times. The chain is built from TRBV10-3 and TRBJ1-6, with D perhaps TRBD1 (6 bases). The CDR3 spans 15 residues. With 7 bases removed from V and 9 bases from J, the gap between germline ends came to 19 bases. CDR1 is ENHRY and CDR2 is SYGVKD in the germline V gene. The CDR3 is CAITIPTRGGSPLHF. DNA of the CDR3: TGTGCCATCACGATCCCTACCAGGGGTGGTTCACCCCTCCACTTT.

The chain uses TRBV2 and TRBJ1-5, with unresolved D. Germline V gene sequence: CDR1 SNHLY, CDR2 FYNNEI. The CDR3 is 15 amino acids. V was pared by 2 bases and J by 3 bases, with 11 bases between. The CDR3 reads CASSERTAHNQPQHF. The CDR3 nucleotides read TGTGCCAGCAGTGAACGCACAGCCCACAATCAGCCCCAGCATTTT.

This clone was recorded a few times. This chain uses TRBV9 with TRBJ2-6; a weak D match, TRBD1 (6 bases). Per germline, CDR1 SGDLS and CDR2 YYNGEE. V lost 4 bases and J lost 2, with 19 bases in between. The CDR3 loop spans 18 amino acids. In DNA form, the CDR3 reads TGTGCCAGCAGCAGAGGGGTCCCAGGGGTGACTGGGGCCAACGTCCTGACTTTC. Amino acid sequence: CASSRGVPGVTGANVLTF. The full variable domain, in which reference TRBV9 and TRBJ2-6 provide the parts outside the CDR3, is DSGVTQTPKHLITATGQRVTLRCSPRSGDLSVYWYQQSLDQGLQFLIQYYNGEERAKGNILERFSAQQFPDLHSELNLSSLELGDSALYFCASSRGVPGVTGANVLTFGAGSRLTVL.

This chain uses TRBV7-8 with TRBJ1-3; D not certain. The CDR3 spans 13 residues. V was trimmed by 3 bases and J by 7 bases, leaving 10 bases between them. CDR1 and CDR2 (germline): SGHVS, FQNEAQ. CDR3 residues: CASSFTKSNTIYF. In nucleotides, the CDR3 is TGTGCCAGCAGCTTCACGAAATCGAACACCATATATTTT.

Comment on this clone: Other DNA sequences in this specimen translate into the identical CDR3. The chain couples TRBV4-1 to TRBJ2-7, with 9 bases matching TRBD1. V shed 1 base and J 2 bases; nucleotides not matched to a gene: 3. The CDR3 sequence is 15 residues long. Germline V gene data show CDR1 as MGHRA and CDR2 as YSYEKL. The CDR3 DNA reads TGCGCCAGCAGCCAAGGACAGGGGGGTACCTACGAGCAGTACTTC. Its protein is CASSQGQGGTYEQYF.

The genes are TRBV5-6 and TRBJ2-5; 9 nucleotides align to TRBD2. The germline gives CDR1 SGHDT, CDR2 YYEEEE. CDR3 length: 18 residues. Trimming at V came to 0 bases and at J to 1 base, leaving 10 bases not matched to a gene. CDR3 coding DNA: TGTGCCAGCAGCTTGGGGCCAGCGGGGGGCAGGCCCCAAGAGACCCAGTACTTC. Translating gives CASSLGPAGGRPQETQYF.

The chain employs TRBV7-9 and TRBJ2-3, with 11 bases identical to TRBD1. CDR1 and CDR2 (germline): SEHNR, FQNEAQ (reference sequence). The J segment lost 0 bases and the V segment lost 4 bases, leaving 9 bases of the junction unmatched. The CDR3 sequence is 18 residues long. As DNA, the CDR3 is TGTGCCAGCAGCTCTACGAGGGACAGGGGGTCGAGCACAGATACGCAGTATTTT. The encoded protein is CASSSTRDRGSSTDTQYF.

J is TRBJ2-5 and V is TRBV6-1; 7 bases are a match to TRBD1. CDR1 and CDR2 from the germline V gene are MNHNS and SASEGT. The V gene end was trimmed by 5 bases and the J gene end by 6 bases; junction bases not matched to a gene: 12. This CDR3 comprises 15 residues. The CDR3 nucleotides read TGTGCCAGCAGTCTGACGACAGGGATTACAAAGACCCAGTACTTC. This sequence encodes CASSLTTGITKTQYF.

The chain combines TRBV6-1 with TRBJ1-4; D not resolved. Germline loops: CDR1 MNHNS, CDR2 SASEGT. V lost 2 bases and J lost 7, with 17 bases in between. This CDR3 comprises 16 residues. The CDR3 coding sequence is TGTGCCAGCAGTGAAACTCTCTCAGGAGGGTCTGAAAAACTGTTTTTT. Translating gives CASSETLSGGSEKLFF.

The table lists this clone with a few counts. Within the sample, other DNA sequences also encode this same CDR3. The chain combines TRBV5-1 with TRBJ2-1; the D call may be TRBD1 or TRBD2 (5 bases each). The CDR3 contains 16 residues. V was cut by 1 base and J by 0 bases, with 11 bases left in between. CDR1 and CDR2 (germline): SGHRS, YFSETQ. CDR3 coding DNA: TGCGCCAGCAGCTTGTCCCCAGGGAGCTCCTACAATGAGCAGTTCTTC. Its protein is CASSLSPGSSYNEQFF.